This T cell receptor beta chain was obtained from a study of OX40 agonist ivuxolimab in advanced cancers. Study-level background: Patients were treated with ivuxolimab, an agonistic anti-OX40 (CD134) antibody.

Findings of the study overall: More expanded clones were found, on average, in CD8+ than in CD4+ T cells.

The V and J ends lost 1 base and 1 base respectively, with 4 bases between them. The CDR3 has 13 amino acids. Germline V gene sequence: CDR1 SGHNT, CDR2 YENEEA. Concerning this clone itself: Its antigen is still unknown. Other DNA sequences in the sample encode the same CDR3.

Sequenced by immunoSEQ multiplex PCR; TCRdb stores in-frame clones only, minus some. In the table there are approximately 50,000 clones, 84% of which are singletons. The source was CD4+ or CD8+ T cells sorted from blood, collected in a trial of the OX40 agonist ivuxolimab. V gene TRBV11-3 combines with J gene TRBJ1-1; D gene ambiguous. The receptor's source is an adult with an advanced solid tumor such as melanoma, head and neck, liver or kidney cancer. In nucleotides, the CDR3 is TGTGCCAGCAGCTTAGGGCGGAACACTGAAGCTTTCTTT. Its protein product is CASSLGRNTEAFF.